What follows describes a single T cell receptor beta chain. This record belongs to a study of blood T cell repertoires in COVID-19. Turning to the study itself: Researchers got acute and convalescent COVID-19 samples from the United States, Italy and Spain. PBMCs, B-cell-depleted T cells, or T cells were the source of the cDNA or gDNA that made up the material.

The V and J ends lost 5 bases and 6 bases, in that order; junction bases with no gene match: 5. Germline V lookup: CDR1 SGHNT, CDR2 YENEEA. This CDR3 is built from 15 residues. As originally analysed: Reference gene primer amplification yielded estimated nucleated cell counts. Assay used: immunoSEQ multiplex PCR; TCRdb lists only in-frame clones, some missing. V and J calls and clone size follow that table, whereas D and trimming were derived from the DNA. The sample comprises some 88,000 clones, about 83% of which are singletons, and 13% to 15% rests with the top ten. The genes are TRBV11-3 and TRBJ1-5, with TRBD1 matching over 12 bases. The TCR was taken from a woman aged 70 to 79 with acute or convalescent COVID-19. Sequencing was done on a sample of peripheral blood. CDR3 in amino acids: CASSRDRGQGQPQHF. The CDR3 DNA follows: TGTGCCAGCAGCAGGGACAGGGGGCAGGGTCAGCCCCAGCATTTT. Looking up the rest from reference TRBV11-3 and TRBJ1-5 gives the full variable domain: EAGVVQSPRYKIIEKKQPVAFWCNPISGHNTLYWYLQNLGQGPELLIRYENEEAVDDSQLPKDRFSAERLKGVDSTLKIQPAELGDSAVYLCASSRDRGQGQPQHFGDGTRLSIL.